The 2 T cell receptor beta chains in this list originate from one sample, sequenced in a study of shared clonotypes between healthy human individuals. Here immunoSEQ multiplex PCR was the method, and the copy in TCRdb shows in-frame clones only, minus some. The sample includes over a million clones, approximately 78% of them seen just once. The sequencing input was memory CD4+ T cells from PBMCs. As for subset: CD45RA-negative fraction. The source of these receptors is a man between 18 and 29 years old in good health. Some clones in this sample may be carry-over from other donors' samples.

The chain combines TRBV5-1 with TRBJ2-1; D is tentatively TRBD1 or TRBD2 (5 bases each). Trimming removed 6 bases at V and 0 bases at J, with 7 bases between. Per the germline V gene, CDR1 is SGHRS and CDR2 is YFSETQ. The CDR3 totals 13 residues. The CDR3 coding sequence is TGCGCCAGCATGGGACGCTCCTACAATGAGCAGTTCTTC. As protein: CASMGRSYNEQFF.

The gene calls are TRBV30 and TRBJ1-1; no reliable D call. Germline V CDR1 and CDR2: GTSNPN, SVGIG (reference sequence). This CDR3 region has 11 residues. V lost 4 bases and J 1 base, leaving 4 bases between the germline ends. The CDR3 sequence is CAWIGNTEAFF. CDR3 DNA sequence: TGTGCCTGGATAGGGAACACTGAAGCTTTCTTT.